This T cell receptor (beta chain) was captured by sequencing in a study of cytomegalovirus exposure and HLA in healthy donors (dated 2017 in TCRdb). Study-wide context: An earlier analysis of roughly 500 of the donors reported roughly 270 Gb of sequence data and some 100 million unique TCR beta sequences from about 179 million T cells. The number of typed donors differed by locus: about 620-640 for A, B, C, DRB1 and DQB1; approximately 520 for DQA1; 600 to 610 for DPA1; and some 450 for DPB1. A later analysis re-analyzed previously published TCR beta repertoires from 666 donors and added high-resolution HLA genotyping to study TCR occurrence patterns. The later analysis used no new phenotypic data to find candidate immune exposures, relying instead on TCR beta sequences and their occurrence across donors. In an earlier analysis of roughly 580 of the donors, high-throughput TCR beta sequencing was used to judge whether each TCR beta V gene segment behaved as functional or pseudogenic. Along with the approximately 700-subject first cohort, a separate validation cohort of around 120 different subjects was used. The study profiled the T cell repertoires of some 610 subjects by immunosequencing and related them to cytomegalovirus serostatus. About 5 DR-DQ haplotypes were handled as single units for association and clustering, since linkage in the cohort was strong. To predict cytomegalovirus infection status, the study brought together high-throughput TCR immunosequencing, statistical association of individual TCRs with disease status, and machine learning. Roughly 290 gigabases of sequencing data and around 80 million unique TCR sequences made up an early release that covered approximately 620 HLA-typed donors. In a later genetic analysis, genome-wide SNP genotypes for about 65% of the 666 donors were used, and that subset was treated as a discovery cohort. Among about 400 genotyped donors of the cohort, an average of around 250,000 unique TCR beta nucleotide sequences was sequenced per donor, of which 15% to 20% were non-productive. HLA typing covered class I and class II loci at four-digit resolution. All discovery cohort repertoires had been generated using a single sequencing platform. Of the roughly 390 genotyped donors, about 80% fell in the genetic ancestry cluster associated with self-reported Caucasian donors. Donor age, sex, ethnicity and CMV serostatus were compiled alongside the repertoire data. The study aimed to test whether signatures of past pathogen exposure could be identified by cataloging public T cell receptors. What the research found in general, with its limitations: A few of the identified cytomegalovirus-associated TCR beta chains were confirmed in vitro to be specific for cytomegalovirus antigens. Compared with the roughly 600-donor mean, donors in an Asian-associated ancestry cluster had fewer N-insertions in productive TCRs, according to a later genetic analysis. A further reported finding was that TCR beta sequences accurately predicted the HLA-A and HLA-B alleles for most subjects in the first cohort. An association between a missense DCLRE1C variant and V-gene and J-gene trimming of TCR beta chains was found in a later genetic analysis and replicated in an independent cohort. A group of highly shared sequence variants was considered likely to be a technical artifact of the sequencing pipeline. The 87-base-pair reads could not distinguish some IMGT-functional V segments, including TRBV6-2 and TRBV6-3, so those segments were excluded. The only immune exposure information available for the cohort was CMV serostatus. In a later analysis, about 17,000 TCR beta sequences were associated with specific HLA alleles at a false discovery rate of 0.05. The classifier was reported to diagnose cytomegalovirus status with high specificity and sensitivity in both the original and validation cohorts. Because counts were too low, around 18 rarely observed V segments, including chromosome 9 orphons, were left out of the earlier analysis of about 500 of the donors. A later analysis found that most CMV-associated TCR beta chains appeared HLA-restricted, with HLA associations seemingly driven largely by CMV exposure. In this cohort, only TCR beta chains were sequenced, and detectable features were limited by the absence of alpha or paired-chain data. In an earlier analysis of approximately 590 of the donors, most TCR beta V segments appeared in productive rearrangements about 87% or about 30% of the time, broadly matching IMGT annotations. In the study, approximately 160 TCR beta chains were listed as associated with cytomegalovirus. Across donors, most TCR sequences were observed very rarely, whereas some public TCRs were present in many individuals. Because HLA typing was unavailable for some donors at each locus, only the typed subset was used in association tests. In a later analysis, HLA-associated TCR beta chains were found to be more clonally expanded and to have lower generation probabilities than equally common non-associated chains. When HLA alleles, especially DR and DQ, strongly co-occurred, TCR associations were difficult to assign to individual alleles. Several of the top co-occurrence clusters appeared to be linked to parvovirus B19, influenza, CMV and Epstein-Barr virus, according to a later analysis. Linkage disequilibrium might explain the correlated functional status among segregating V segments, but an unknown experimental factor could not be ruled out. It was suggested by the authors that the approach could potentially be generalized to other disease states and immunological phenotypes. According to a later analysis, TCR association rates differed among HLA loci, with DRB1 alleles showing the most associated TCRs and HLA-C alleles showing the fewest. Presence/absence analyses assumed roughly uniform sequencing depth across donors, an assumption that may not hold.

V is cut by 5 bases and J by 5 bases, and the space between the germline ends is 15 bases. The CDR3 covers 14 residues, taking in both the cysteine and the phenylalanine. This entry keeps only the CDR3 DNA: 42 bases, framed from base 1. CDR1 LNHDA and CDR2 SQIVND are derived from the germline V gene (reference sequence). The count of this clone is one. The antigen it binds to is not known. No qualities accompany the bases; no much larger clone lies one base away. In total, approximately 700 healthy bone marrow donors made up the cohort. All cohort members were sampled while nominally healthy, although unrecorded immune exposures were likely present. The donor was CMV seronegative and was included in the group of hundreds of seronegative cohort members. Every donor gave a peripheral blood sample, and the peripheral blood mononuclear cells from that sample were used for TCR beta sequencing. Genomic DNA extraction from the blood cell samples was performed with the Qiagen DNeasy Blood Extraction Kit.

The library came from the immunoSEQ multiplex PCR assay. The multiplex PCR relied on a mix of 60 forward primers for TCR Vbeta segments and 13 reverse primers for TCR Jbeta segments. Amplification of the CDR3 region of rearranged TCR beta genes was performed with a multiplex PCR assay on genomic DNA. The Illumina HiSeq System was used to sequence the amplified TCR beta libraries as 87-base-pair reads. As for how the authors treated the data: A later analysis counted approximately 74 million unique TCR beta chains across the 670 or so repertoires, and around 9.9 million of these chains were shared by at least two donors. A nearest-neighbor algorithm error-corrected the raw reads and collapsed the reads into unique sequences, merging closely related sequences to remove PCR and sequencing errors. Alignment of CDR3 sequences to IMGT reference sequences was used to assign V, D and J gene segments. For a sequence to be retained, a match of at least six nucleotides was required to both a V gene segment and a J gene segment. Rearrangements were called productive when the CDR3 lacked stop codons and stayed in frame with V and J; all others were non-productive. Following IMGT convention, CDR3 was defined as the stretch from the second conserved V-encoded cysteine up to the conserved J-encoded phenylalanine. Sequences without an unambiguous match to a single V gene segment were excluded from the earlier analysis of 500 to 700 of the donors. In an earlier analysis of approximately 500 of the donors, a V segment was called functional when productive rearrangements were above 56.7%, and segregating when the standard deviation between donors exceeded 5%. To diagnose cytomegalovirus status from the catalog of TCR beta chain sequences, a statistical classification framework was built. In a later analysis, TCR nucleotide sequences were compared against IMGT/GENE-DB human TR gene sequences so that V and J genes could be assigned. In a later analysis, CDR3 sequences and most-parsimonious VDJ recombination scenarios were assigned using the TCRdist pipeline. In a later analysis, every TCR beta chain was defined by the combination of its CDR3 amino acid sequence and its V-gene family, and reads without a unique V-gene family were dropped. A later analysis removed several hundred highly shared, low-generation-probability nucleotide sequences to deal with suspected cross-contamination and a sequencing artifact. For each public chain, a later analysis derived a clonal expansion index from normalized ranks of inferred template counts within each repertoire. In a later analysis, generation probabilities were computed with a VDJ recombination model fitted to out-of-frame rearrangements, and the resulting probabilities were checked against IGoR. Hypergeometric tests were used in a later analysis to score TCR-TCR, TCR-HLA and TCR-CMV co-occurrence, with a repertoire-size bias correction applied to the TCR pairs. To estimate false discovery rates, a later analysis permuted the HLA or CMV assignments 20 times. A later analysis grouped co-occurring TCRs with DBSCAN, adding TCRdist sequence similarity when clustering within HLA-allele-positive subsets. Co-occurrence clustering excluded repertoires with fewer than 30,000 or more than 120,000 public chains, plus five with anomalous nucleotide sharing. TCRdb holds this immuneACCESS table with in-frame rearrangements only. Some clones are missing; in checked studies, unresolved V genes explain under half, and the rest has no known cause. V, J and clone size are those of that table, while D and trimming were read from the DNA. Across this sample there are around 120,000 clones, with approximately 9.4% seen only once. Approximately 3% of the sample is held by the ten biggest clonotypes.

The sequence joins TRBV19 to TRBJ2-5; the best D guess is TRBD1, with 5 bases matching. This sequence originates from a man aged 25 to 40 in good health and CMV-seronegative. What was sequenced was PBMCs. CDR3 loop: CASSPRTLRETQYF. The base sequence is TGTGCCAGTAGTCCCCGGACACTTCGGGAGACCCAGTACTTC. Here the CDR3 is joined to the reference TRBV19 and TRBJ2-5 genes, and the full variable domain is: DGGITQSPKYLFRKEGQNVTLSCEQNLNHDAMYWYRQDPGQGLRLIYYSQIVNDFQKGDIAEGYSVSREKKESFPLTVTSAQKNPTAFYLCASSPRTLRETQYFGPGTRLLVL.